This TCR beta chain was identified during a study of blood T cell repertoires in COVID-19. Study information: Acute and convalescent COVID-19 samples came from the United States, Italy and Spain. Nucleic acid was either cDNA or gDNA, and it came from T cells, B-cell-depleted T cells, or PBMCs.

Authors' data handling: Reference gene primer amplification gave estimated nucleated cell counts. The assay was immunoSEQ multiplex PCR, and TCRdb's table has in-frame clones only and misses some. From that table come the V and J calls and clone size; the DNA was used to work out D and trimming. The repertoire consists of 95,000 or so clones, with about 89% occurring once and the leading ten covering approximately 18%. V trimming: 4 bases; J trimming: 5 bases; junction bases outside the gene matches: 10. The germline CDR1 and CDR2 sequences are SGHNT and YYREEE (reference sequence). The CDR3 runs to 15 residues.

This clonotype was obtained from a human donor in a cohort sampled during active COVID-19. The chain recombines TRBV5-4 with TRBJ2-5; TRBD2 agrees at 8 bases. The sequencing input was peripheral blood. The DNA of the CDR3 is TGTGCCAGCAGCCCTGGTGGACTAGCCCGGGAGACCCAGTACTTC. Its protein product is CASSPGGLARETQYF.